The 25 T cell receptor beta chains presented below share a single source sample, sequenced in a study of spatial heterogeneity in lung cancer. The time point was: sample taken at primary tumor resection. Sequencing covered unsorted whole RNA taken from tumor, nontumor lung or frozen PBMC. TCRdb used MiXCR to reprocess the 5' RACE reads, holding one entry per CDR3 protein. The sample yields nearly 50,000 distinct CDR3 sequences, 7.5% to 9% seen once. The sample consisted of PBMCs, taken at surgery. The receptor source for this set is a female donor with early-stage non-small cell lung cancer.

This clonotype is medium-sized in the sample. In DNA, the CDR3 is TGCGCCAGCAGCCCTGGGGTCCAAGAAAATTCACCCCTCCACTTT. Amino acids: CASSPGVQENSPLHF. The genes are TRBV4-3 and TRBJ1-6; D remains unclear. Trimming removed 4 bases at V and 7 bases at J, with 14 bases between. The CDR3 loop spans 15 amino acids. CDR1 is LGHNA, CDR2 YSLEER, per germline.

The sample holds many counts of this clonotype. The rearrangement uses TRBV20-1 and TRBJ2-7; TRBD2 matches 12 bases. Germline V gene lookup returns CDR1 DFQATT and CDR2 SNEGSKA (reference sequence). This CDR3 has 17 residues. V lost 2 bases to trimming and J lost 1 base; unmatched junction nucleotides: 9. CDR3 protein: CSARRSLAGGESYEQYF. CDR3 sequence (DNA): TGCAGTGCTAGAAGGTCTCTAGCGGGGGGGGAGTCCTACGAGCAGTACTTC.

The chain is built from TRBV28 and TRBJ2-6; TRBD1 might be the D (7 bases). Germline CDR1 reads MDHEN; CDR2 reads SYDVKM. V lost 11 bases and J lost 1, with 15 bases in between. The CDR3 has 15 residues. This CDR3 reads CAVDREASGANVLTF. The CDR3 DNA reads TGTGCCGTAGACAGGGAGGCGTCTGGGGCCAACGTCCTGACTTTC.

The chain combines TRBV4-3 with TRBJ2-4; TRBD1 matches at 11 bases. This CDR3 has 13 residues. Germline V gene lookup returns CDR1 LGHNA and CDR2 YSLEER. V lost 5 bases, J lost 6 bases, and 0 bases stayed unmatched. CDR3 protein: CASSGTGGNIQYF. The CDR3 nucleotides read TGCGCCAGCAGCGGGACAGGGGGAAACATTCAGTACTTC.

This clonotype was seen a few times. The chain links TRBV27 to TRBJ1-1; 8 bases are a match to TRBD1. CDR1 and CDR2 (germline): MNHEY, SMNVEV (reference sequence). V dropped 3 bases and J dropped 6; count of bases not matched to a gene: 12. The CDR3 covers 16 residues. The CDR3: CASSLGRGLRGSEAFF. CDR3 sequence (DNA): TGTGCCAGCAGTTTGGGCAGGGGGCTAAGGGGCTCTGAAGCTTTCTTT.

Only a few counts were recorded for this clonotype. V usage is TRBV4-2 and J usage is TRBJ1-4; D gene uncertain. The germline V gene has CDR1 LGHNA and CDR2 YNFKEQ. Trimming left V 1 base short and J 7 bases short, with 13 bases between. The CDR3 contains 15 residues. The CDR3 is CASSQADGITEKLFF. The CDR3 region has the DNA TGTGCCAGCAGCCAAGCGGACGGAATCACTGAAAAACTGTTTTTT.

This clonotype was counted between two and nine times. This chain links TRBV29-1 with TRBJ2-5; a weak D match, TRBD1 (5 bases). Trimming removed 3 bases at V and 4 bases at J, with 12 bases between. The germline V gene has CDR1 SQVTM and CDR2 ANQGSEA. The CDR3 consists of 13 residues. CDR3 DNA sequence: TGCAGCGTTGAGGTGGCCCAGGGAGAGACCCAGTACTTC. Its translation is CSVEVAQGETQYF.

At least ten counts were recorded for this clonotype. The V and J genes are TRBV5-4 and TRBJ1-6; 7 nucleotides align to TRBD1. The junction had 4 bases not matched to a gene; V was cut back by 4 bases and J by 6 bases. CDR3 length: 14 residues. CDR1 and CDR2 from the germline V gene are SGHNT and YYREEE (reference sequence). CDR3 bases: TGTGCCAGCAGCGAGGGACAGATTAATTCACCCCTCCACTTT. As protein: CASSEGQINSPLHF.

V is TRBV7-2 and J is TRBJ2-5, with 8 nucleotides matching TRBD1. The CDR3 runs 15 residues. V lost 7 bases to trimming and J lost 5 bases; unmatched junction nucleotides: 12. Looked up from germline, CDR1 is SGHTA and CDR2 is FQGNSA. This chain's CDR3 is CASTDPGGAGETQYF. DNA of the CDR3: TGTGCCAGCACCGACCCAGGGGGCGCGGGGGAGACCCAGTACTTC.

This clonotype was counted between two and nine times. J is TRBJ2-7 and V is TRBV30; D is unclear. This CDR3 contains 15 residues. Trimming took 2 bases from V and 0 from J, leaving 14 bases between them. Germline V gives CDR1 GTSNPN, CDR2 SVGIG (reference sequence). The CDR3 loop reads CAWSPDRASSYEQYF. The CDR3 DNA reads TGTGCCTGGAGTCCGGACCGCGCCAGCTCCTACGAGCAGTACTTC.

The rearrangement links TRBV7-9 to TRBJ2-5; possibly TRBD1 for D (6 bases). Germline V CDR1 and CDR2: SEHNR, FQNEAQ (reference sequence). The CDR3 has 12 residues. V lost 9 bases, J lost 4 bases, and 12 bases lay in between. The chain's CDR3 is CASREQGETQYF. CDR3 coding DNA: TGTGCCAGTCGCGAACAGGGAGAGACCCAGTACTTC.

This rearrangement joins TRBV29-1 to TRBJ2-6; 8 bases line up with TRBD1. The junction had 4 bases not matched to a gene; V was cut back by 6 bases and J by 0 bases. This CDR3 region has 15 residues. CDR1 is SQVTM and CDR2 is ANQGSEA in the germline V gene. The CDR3 is CSVTTGGSGANVLTF. In DNA form, the CDR3 reads TGCAGCGTGACTACAGGGGGCTCTGGGGCCAACGTCCTGACTTTC.

The chain carries TRBV5-1 and TRBJ1-4; D gene uncertain. The CDR3 contains 14 residues. The germline gives CDR1 SGHRS, CDR2 YFSETQ. V lost 0 bases to trimming and J lost 3 bases, with 6 bases between them. Here the CDR3 reads CASSLGAANEKLFF. The CDR3 region has the DNA TGCGCCAGCAGCTTGGGGGCAGCTAATGAAAAACTGTTTTTT.

This clonotype appeared many times. This sequence joins TRBV7-9 and TRBJ1-2, with TRBD1 matching over 8 bases. CDR1 is SEHNR, CDR2 FQNEAQ, per germline (reference sequence). The length of the CDR3 is 13 residues. V trimming: 1 base; J trimming: 8 bases; junction bases outside the gene matches: 3. CDR3 sequence: CASSLEGQAGYTF. In DNA form, the CDR3 reads TGTGCCAGCAGCTTAGAGGGACAGGCGGGCTACACCTTC. Full variable domain (missing parts from reference TRBV7-9 and TRBJ1-2): DTGVSQNPRHKITKRGQNVTFRCDPISEHNRLYWYRQTLGQGPEFLTYFQNEAQLEKSRLLSDRFSAERPKGSFSTLEIQRTEQGDSAMYLCASSLEGQAGYTFGSGTRLTVV.

This clonotype has ten or more counts. V and J are TRBV2 and TRBJ1-1, with 10 bases lining up with TRBD1. The germline V gene has CDR1 SNHLY and CDR2 FYNNEI. Unmatched junction bases numbered 7, after V lost 11 bases and J lost 1 base. This CDR3 has 14 amino acids. CDR3 region: CAGRQGAGNTEAFF. CDR3 in DNA: TGTGCCGGCCGACAGGGGGCTGGGAACACTGAAGCTTTCTTT.

The chain carries TRBV4-1 and TRBJ1-1; D perhaps matches TRBD1 (5 bases). Per the germline V gene, CDR1 is MGHRA and CDR2 is YSYEKL. The ends were cut back, 1 base at V and 5 bases at J, with 14 bases in the middle. This CDR3 contains 15 residues. CDR3 nucleotide sequence: TGCGCCAGCAGCCAAGTGGAGACGGGGGGGACTGAAGCTTTCTTT. Its protein is CASSQVETGGTEAFF.

At least ten counts were recorded for this clonotype. The chain links TRBV12-3 or TRBV12-4 to TRBJ2-1; 10 nucleotides match TRBD2. Trimming removed 6 bases from V and 6 bases from J; junction bases left unmatched: 11. The CDR3 sequence is 16 residues long. The CDR3 loop reads CASSRLAGAYRNEQFF. CDR3 nucleotides: TGTGCCAGCAGCCGGCTAGCGGGGGCCTATCGCAATGAGCAGTTCTTC.

This clonotype was picked up a small number of times. The chain carries TRBV3-1 and TRBJ1-4; D is unresolved. The CDR3 covers 13 residues. Germline CDR1 and CDR2: LGHDT and YNNKEL (reference sequence). Trimming stripped 3 bases from V and 7 bases from J, with 9 bases between. Here the CDR3 reads CASSHRGREKLFF. CDR3 sequence (DNA): TGTGCCAGCAGCCATCGAGGGCGTGAAAAACTGTTTTTT.

The chain is built from TRBV5-1 and TRBJ2-1; 7 bases are shared with TRBD2. CDR1 and CDR2 from the germline V gene are SGHRS and YFSETQ. Germline trimming cut 9 bases from V and 7 bases from J; bases unmatched to any gene: 10. CDR3 size: 13 residues. CDR3: CATTPIGGNEQFF. The CDR3 DNA reads as TGCGCCACCACCCCTATCGGGGGGAATGAGCAGTTCTTC.

V and J are TRBV10-3 and TRBJ1-1, with 9 bases aligning to TRBD1. V lost 6 bases to trimming and J lost 2 bases; unmatched junction nucleotides: 4. In germline, CDR1 is ENHRY, CDR2 SYGVKD. The CDR3 has 14 amino acids. In DNA, the CDR3 is TGTGCCATCAGCACGGGACAGGGAAACACTGAAGCTTTCTTT. It yields the protein CAISTGQGNTEAFF.

In this sample, this clonotype turned up a few times. The chain recombines TRBV7-9 with TRBJ2-3; D remains unclear. Per germline, CDR1 SEHNR and CDR2 FQNEAQ (reference sequence). This CDR3 region has 16 residues. V lost 3 bases and J 1 base, leaving 14 bases between the germline ends. DNA of the CDR3: TGTGCCAGCAGCTTGATAGACCTCCGGCGCACAGATACGCAGTATTTT. Its protein product is CASSLIDLRRTDTQYF. Drawing the rest from reference TRBV7-9 and TRBJ2-3, the complete variable domain is DTGVSQNPRHKITKRGQNVTFRCDPISEHNRLYWYRQTLGQGPEFLTYFQNEAQLEKSRLLSDRFSAERPKGSFSTLEIQRTEQGDSAMYLCASSLIDLRRTDTQYFGPGTRLTVL.

The J gene is TRBJ2-5, the V gene TRBV10-3; 8 nucleotides align to TRBD2. The CDR3 loop spans 13 amino acids. J gave up 2 bases and V 6 bases, and 2 bases lay outside the gene matches. Germline CDR1 reads ENHRY; CDR2 reads SYGVKD. The CDR3 nucleotides read TGTGCCATCAGCGGGGGGGCGCAAGAGACCCAGTACTTC. Its translation is CAISGGAQETQYF.

This clonotype has ten or more counts. This CDR3 reads CASRIRLAGGPGASGELFF. CDR3 DNA: TGTGCCAGCAGGATCAGACTAGCGGGGGGGCCAGGAGCATCCGGGGAGCTGTTTTTT. This chain links TRBV6-2 or TRBV6-3 with TRBJ2-2, with 14 bases that match TRBD2. The CDR3 loop spans 19 amino acids. CDR1 and CDR2 from the germline V gene are MNHEY and SVGEGT. V dropped 6 bases and J dropped 6; count of bases not matched to a gene: 15.

This clonotype was observed a handful of times. V gene TRBV4-3 combines with J gene TRBJ1-4, with D tentatively TRBD1 (5 bases). The CDR3 is 15 residues long. Germline CDR1 and CDR2: LGHNA and YSLEER. Trimming took 1 base from V and 3 from J, leaving 9 bases between them. CDR3 amino acids: CASSQGGGANEKLFF. In nucleotides, the CDR3 is TGCGCCAGCAGCCAAGGGGGGGGGGCTAATGAAAAACTGTTTTTT.

This clonotype was seen more than once but under ten times. This chain uses TRBV6-5 with TRBJ2-5, with D possibly TRBD1 on 7 matching bases. The CDR3 is made up of 15 amino acids. Germline lookup yields CDR1 MNHEY and CDR2 SVGAGI. V dropped 6 bases and J dropped 2 bases, with 16 bases sitting between them. CDR3 in amino acids: CASSLGGQTQETQYF. For the CDR3, the DNA is TGTGCCAGCAGCCTCGGGGGACAGACACAAGAGACCCAGTACTTC.